Reported below is one TCR beta chain. This sample was included in a study of blood T cell repertoires in COVID-19. Sequencing used immunoSEQ multiplex PCR; TCRdb keeps in-frame clones, though not all of them. The sample has 100,000 to 110,000 clones; roughly 90% are singletons. The TCR originated in a man aged 50-59 years with active COVID-19. The sample comprised peripheral blood.

The CDR3 DNA follows: TGTGCCAGCAGTCGAGGGGGCGGCGGTACTGAAGCTTTCTTT. This encodes CASSRGGGGTEAFF. The V call is TRBV11-3, the J call TRBJ1-1, with 7 positions matching TRBD1. This CDR3 region has 14 residues. Germline CDR1 reads SGHNT; CDR2 reads YENEEA. V dropped 6 bases and J dropped 5; count of bases not matched to a gene: 9.